Listed here is a single T cell receptor beta chain. The CDR3 sequence is 15 residues long. From germline, CDR1 is LNHDA and CDR2 SQIVND (reference sequence). Trimming removed 7 bases at V and 0 bases at J, with 13 bases between. The record originates from a study of tumor-infiltrating lymphocytes in primary liver carcinoma. Blood RNA originated from unsorted whole blood, with germline DNA additionally extracted. Constant-region priming of 500 ng total RNA yielded TCR beta cDNA. Three rounds of nested multiplex PCR with slightly modified ARM-PCR produced TCR beta libraries. With TRBV1-TRBV30 forward primers and a C-beta reverse primer, the first two PCR rounds were run for about 10 cycles each. TCRdb itself ran the multiplex PCR reads through MiXCR, one entry per CDR3 protein. This sample has approximately 310,000 distinct CDR3 sequences, with 50% to 70% found just once.

The clonotype comes from a man aged 35 to 55 with primary liver carcinoma and hepatitis B virus infection. J is TRBJ1-3 and V is TRBV19, with D possibly being TRBD1 (5 bases). The sequencing input was peripheral blood. The CDR3 DNA reads as TGTGCCAGTACCACGACAGCCCGCTCTGGAAACACCATATATTTT. This encodes CASTTTARSGNTIYF. The full variable domain, rest sourced from reference TRBV19 and TRBJ1-3, is DGGITQSPKYLFRKEGQNVTLSCEQNLNHDAMYWYRQDPGQGLRLIYYSQIVNDFQKGDIAEGYSVSREKKESFPLTVTSAQKNPTAFYLCASTTTARSGNTIYFGEGSWLTVV.